These T cell receptor beta chains were read from a single sample in a study of blood T cell repertoires in COVID-19. Assay used: immunoSEQ multiplex PCR; TCRdb lists only in-frame clones, some missing. The sample contains under 200,000 clones, about 89% of which appear only once. Specimen: peripheral blood. Receptors originate from a man aged 70 or older with acute or convalescent COVID-19. Each CDR3 is given with its conserved first and last residue. D genes are given only for firm matches. Size values are once, few and many counts, or a class for expanded clones, and some rows have none.

D: -
J: TRBJ2-7
size: -
V: TRBV28
CDR3: CASTLTGRSYEQYF
DNA: TGTGCCAGCACTCTTACAGGACGCTCCTACGAGCAGTACTTC

D: -
J: TRBJ1-1
size: -
V: TRBV5-4
CDR3: CASSQNRVAEAFF
DNA: TGTGCCAGCAGCCAGAACAGGGTTGCTGAAGCTTTCTTT

D: -
J: TRBJ2-1
size: -
V: TRBV5-1
CDR3: CASDVARSYNEQFF
DNA: TGCGCCAGCGACGTCGCGAGGTCCTACAATGAGCAGTTCTTC

D: -
J: TRBJ2-5
size: -
V: TRBV5-1
CDR3: CASSLGPGGETQYF
DNA: TGCGCCAGCAGCTTGGGTCCGGGCGGGGAGACCCAGTACTTC

D: -
J: TRBJ1-2
size: -
V: TRBV6-5
CDR3: CASRRDSGYYGYTF
DNA: TGTGCCAGCAGAAGGGACTCAGGCTACTATGGCTACACCTTC

D: TRBD2
J: TRBJ2-7
size: -
V: TRBV5-1
CDR3: CASGPTSVSYEQYF
DNA: TGCGCCAGCGGTCCGACTAGCGTCTCCTACGAGCAGTACTTC

D: -
J: TRBJ2-6
size: -
V: TRBV24-1
CDR3: CATSEPEGGQSGTGANVLTF
DNA: TGTGCCACCAGTGAACCCGAGGGGGGGCAGTCCGGCACTGGGGCCAACGTCCTGACTTTC

D: TRBD2
J: TRBJ2-3
size: -
V: TRBV7-3
CDR3: CASSTGTSSSDTQYF
DNA: TGTGCCAGCAGTACCGGGACTAGTTCTTCGGATACGCAGTATTTT

D: -
J: TRBJ1-2
size: -
V: TRBV7-9
CDR3: CASSLEEFYGYTF
DNA: TGTGCCAGCAGCTTAGAGGAGTTCTATGGCTACACCTTC

D: -
J: TRBJ2-5
size: few
V: TRBV2
CDR3: CASSDPEETQYF
DNA: TGTGCCAGCAGTGATCCCGAAGAGACCCAGTACTTC

D: -
J: TRBJ1-4
size: -
V: TRBV27
CDR3: CASSPATNEKLFF
DNA: TGTGCCAGCAGCCCTGCAACTAATGAAAAACTGTTTTTT

D: TRBD1
J: TRBJ2-7
size: -
V: TRBV5-4
CDR3: CASSWDSYEQYF
DNA: TGTGCCAGCAGCTGGGACAGCTACGAGCAGTACTTC

D: TRBD1
J: TRBJ1-2
size: many
V: TRBV5-1
CDR3: CASSPGGQGYGYTF
DNA: TGCGCCAGCAGCCCGGGAGGACAGGGGTATGGCTACACCTTC

D: -
J: TRBJ2-7
size: -
V: TRBV12-2
CDR3: CASRLAPDRVGNEQYF
DNA: TGTGCAAGTCGCTTAGCCCCGGACAGGGTTGGGAACGAGCAGTACTTC

D: -
J: TRBJ2-7
size: once
V: TRBV5-5
CDR3: CASSLTGKKTYEQYF
DNA: TGTGCCAGCAGCTTGACAGGAAAAAAGACCTACGAGCAGTACTTC

D: -
J: TRBJ2-5
size: -
V: TRBV2
CDR3: CASSSVAGPPETQYF
DNA: TGTGCCAGCAGTAGTGTTGCGGGCCCTCCAGAGACCCAGTACTTC

D: TRBD1
J: TRBJ1-3
size: -
V: TRBV28
CDR3: CASSLPTGDNTIYF
DNA: TGTGCCAGCAGTTTACCGACAGGGGATAACACCATATATTTT

D: TRBD2
J: TRBJ2-5
size: once
V: TRBV5-4
CDR3: CASSLGLADYQETQYF
DNA: TGTGCCAGCAGCTTGGGACTAGCGGACTACCAAGAGACCCAGTACTTC

D: -
J: TRBJ2-3
size: -
V: TRBV9
CDR3: CASSRGQPTDTQYF
DNA: TGTGCCAGCAGCAGAGGCCAGCCAACAGATACGCAGTATTTT

D: -
J: TRBJ2-7
size: -
V: TRBV20-1
CDR3: CSASDKTYEQYF
DNA: TGCAGTGCTAGTGACAAAACCTACGAGCAGTACTTC

D: -
J: TRBJ1-2
size: -
V: TRBV19
CDR3: CATSGGSGYGYTF
DNA: TGTGCCACAAGCGGGGGATCGGGCTATGGCTACACCTTC

D: TRBD2
J: TRBJ2-3
size: once
V: TRBV9
CDR3: CASSVVAGGPDTQYF
DNA: TGTGCCAGCAGCGTGGTAGCGGGGGGGCCAGATACGCAGTATTTT

D: -
J: TRBJ1-1
size: once
V: TRBV4-2
CDR3: CASSQDRVTNTEAFF
DNA: TGTGCCAGCAGCCAAGACAGGGTAACGAACACTGAAGCTTTCTTT

D: -
J: TRBJ1-5
size: few
V: TRBV6-1
CDR3: CASSDPVELDQPQHF
DNA: TGTGCCAGCAGTGATCCGGTGGAGTTAGATCAGCCCCAGCATTTT

D: TRBD2
J: TRBJ2-5
size: few
V: TRBV4-2
CDR3: CASSQSSGGKQETQYF
DNA: TGTGCCAGCAGCCAAAGTAGCGGGGGTAAACAAGAGACCCAGTACTTC